This record concerns one T cell receptor (beta chain) sequence. The CDR3 has 14 residues. Trimming removed 8 bases from V and 4 bases from J; junction bases left unmatched: 7. In germline, CDR1 is LGHNT, CDR2 FRNRAP. This sample stems from a study of blood T cell repertoires in COVID-19. Study summary: In each case, the material was cDNA or gDNA derived from T cells, B-cell-depleted T cells, or PBMCs.

The study counted Cohort 3 donors as recovered given two negative PCRs, clearance, or symptom resolution. Measured with immunoSEQ multiplex PCR; TCRdb has only the in-frame clones, and not every one. The sample lists about 270,000 clones, 88% seen once, with 1% in the top ten. The sample consisted of PBMCs or T cells enriched from blood (not recorded which). The sequence was obtained from a woman younger than 45 who had recovered from COVID-19. The gene calls are TRBV12-5 and TRBJ2-2, with 7 positions matching TRBD2. CDR3 in amino acids: CASKAAGATGELFF. The CDR3 coding sequence is TGTGCTAGTAAAGCGGCGGGAGCCACCGGGGAGCTGTTTTTT.